These T cell receptor beta chains were read from a single sample in a study of beta chain features in type 1 diabetes. Profiled with immunoSEQ multiplex PCR; TCRdb holds only in-frame clones, not every one. This table has over 650,000 clones, 11% to 15% appearing once. The sequencing sample was made of naive CD4+ T cells from blood. Receptors originate from a young man with type 1 diabetes. CDR3s include the opening cysteine and the closing phenylalanine or tryptophan. D genes are given only for firm matches. Only part of the rows carry a size: once, few, many, or a class if the clone is expanded.

length | size | J | D | V | CDR3 | DNA
14 | few | TRBJ1-1 | TRBD1 | TRBV2 | CASRDRDPNTEAFF | TGTGCCAGCAGGGACAGGGACCCGAACACTGAAGCTTTCTTT
15 | few | TRBJ2-1 | . | TRBV7-2 | CASSLLGFYYDEQFF | TGTGCCAGCAGCTTACTAGGATTTTATTACGATGAGCAGTTCTTC
13 | few | TRBJ2-1 | . | TRBV5-1 | CASSLTLQNEQFF | TGCGCCAGCAGCTTGACCCTACAGAATGAGCAGTTCTTC
13 | few | TRBJ1-5 | . | TRBV7-2 | CASSPGRNQPQHF | TGTGCCAGCAGCCCCGGTAGGAATCAGCCCCAGCATTTT
16 | . | TRBJ2-6 | . | TRBV7-9 | CASSLAGGSGANVLTF | TGTGCCAGCAGCTTGGCCGGGGGCTCTGGGGCCAACGTCCTGACTTTC
15 | . | TRBJ2-2 | . | TRBV27 | CASPRAGQNTGELFF | TGTGCCAGCCCCCGGGCGGGGCAAAACACCGGGGAGCTGTTTTTT
10 | few | TRBJ2-3 | . | TRBV29-1 | CSVDTDTQYF | TGCAGCGTTGACACAGATACGCAGTATTTT
14 | . | TRBJ2-3 | . | TRBV25-1 | CASSARGNTDTQYF | TGTGCCAGCAGTGCCCGGGGAAACACAGATACGCAGTATTTT
15 | . | TRBJ2-7 | TRBD2 | TRBV7-9 | CASNPRGSGGTEQYF | TGTGCCAGCAACCCTCGGGGTAGCGGGGGGACCGAGCAGTACTTC
9 | few | TRBJ1-1 | . | TRBV27 | CASSRGAFF | TGTGCCAGTTCAAGGGGAGCTTTCTTT
16 | . | TRBJ1-2 | TRBD1 | TRBV2 | CASSELRTGGVGGYTF | TGTGCCAGCAGTGAATTGAGGACAGGGGGCGTAGGTGGCTACACCTTC
15 | . | TRBJ1-6 | . | TRBV6-1 | CASGNGGLYNSPLHF | TGTGCCAGTGGTAACGGAGGTCTCTATAATTCACCCCTCCACTTT
14 | few | TRBJ2-2 | . | TRBV7-9 | CASSLGSGPGELFF | TGTGCCAGCAGCTTAGGTTCCGGGCCCGGGGAGCTGTTTTTT
16 | . | TRBJ2-1 | TRBD2 | TRBV2 | CASSDKLAGIYNEQFF | TGTGCCAGCAGCGATAAACTAGCGGGGATCTACAATGAGCAGTTCTTC
14 | . | TRBJ1-2 | . | TRBV7-2 | CASSLNSRLYGYTF | TGTGCCAGCAGCTTGAACAGTAGGCTATATGGCTACACCTTC
19 | few | TRBJ2-1 | TRBD2 | TRBV5-1 | CASSLAFILAGERMNEQFF | TGCGCCAGCAGCTTGGCCTTCATACTAGCGGGAGAAAGGATGAATGAGCAGTTCTTC
13 | few | TRBJ2-3 | . | TRBV5-4 | CASRNTSTDTQYF | TGTGCCAGCAGAAATACCAGCACAGATACGCAGTATTTT
15 | few | TRBJ2-3 | . | TRBV6-1 | CASHPRRPSTDTQYF | TGTGCCAGCCATCCTCGTCGGCCTAGCACAGATACGCAGTATTTT
13 | few | TRBJ2-3 | . | TRBV7-2 | CASTPSRADTQYF | TGTGCCAGCACCCCTTCCCGGGCAGATACGCAGTATTTT
15 | . | TRBJ2-3 | TRBD2 | TRBV6-5 | CASRHRGGDTDTQYF | TGTGCCAGCAGACACCGGGGGGGCGACACAGATACGCAGTATTTT